The next 8 T cell receptor beta chains were all read from a single sample in a study of shared clonotypes between healthy human individuals. Naive CD8 cells lacked CD45RO and underwent positive selection for CCR7, leaving out terminally differentiated effector memory CD45RA+ cells. Produced via immunoSEQ multiplex PCR; TCRdb's table is partial and in-frame only. The sample records around 2.1 million clones, 85% to 95% being singletons. Sequencing was done on a sample of naive CD8+ T cells from PBMCs. These receptors were taken from a man younger than 30 in good health. Some clones in this sample may be carry-over from other donors' samples.

V and J are TRBV15 and TRBJ1-5; D unresolved. V dropped 4 bases and J dropped 3 bases, with 7 bases sitting between them. Germline CDR1 and CDR2: LNHNV and YYDKDF (reference sequence). There are 13 residues in the CDR3. The CDR3 is CATSTQTNQPQHF. The CDR3, as DNA: TGTGCCACCAGCACACAGACCAATCAGCCCCAGCATTTT.

The chain has TRBV5-1 and TRBJ1-1; TRBD1 aligns across 10 bases. Trimming cost V 4 bases and J 4 bases; bases outside gene matches: 7. Germline V gives CDR1 SGHRS, CDR2 YFSETQ. This CDR3 has 15 amino acids. In DNA form, the CDR3 reads TGCGCCAGCAGCCAGGGACAGGGGTGGCTCACTGAAGCTTTCTTT. Translating gives CASSQGQGWLTEAFF.

V usage is TRBV19 and J usage is TRBJ2-1; TRBD1 or TRBD2 may be the D gene (6 bases each). V lost 5 bases and J 6 bases, leaving 26 bases between the germline ends. The CDR3 totals 18 residues. Germline CDR1 is LNHDA and CDR2 is SQIVND (reference sequence). This CDR3 reads CASSPHPGGDIKSNEQFF. The CDR3 bases are TGTGCCAGTAGTCCGCACCCCGGAGGGGACATAAAATCCAATGAGCAGTTCTTC.

This clone has only one observation. The J gene is TRBJ2-5, the V gene TRBV7-2; the D is unclear. Trimming left V 5 bases short and J 1 base short, with 11 bases between. Germline CDR1 SGHTA, CDR2 FQGNSA. This CDR3 is built from 14 residues. The CDR3 DNA follows: TGTGCCAGCAGCCCAGGACGGTTCCAAGAGACCCAGTACTTC. Its protein product is CASSPGRFQETQYF.

The chain carries TRBV27 and TRBJ2-7; D possibly corresponds to TRBD1 (6 bases). The CDR3 extends over 15 amino acids. Germline V CDR1 and CDR2: MNHEY, SMNVEV (reference sequence). The V end was cut by 3 bases, the J end by 0 bases, with 12 bases between. This CDR3 reads CASSFLTGSSYEQYF. The CDR3 nucleotides are TGTGCCAGCAGTTTTCTAACAGGGAGCTCCTACGAGCAGTACTTC.

V usage is TRBV9 and J usage is TRBJ2-3; 11 bases agree with TRBD2. This CDR3 comprises 18 residues. In germline, CDR1 is SGDLS, CDR2 YYNGEE. J lost 2 bases, V lost 0 bases, and 8 bases had no gene match. CDR3 coding DNA: TGTGCCAGCAGCGTAGACCTAGCGGGAGGTGGCTACACAGATACGCAGTATTTT. Translating gives CASSVDLAGGGYTDTQYF.

This chain joins TRBV7-6 and TRBJ2-3; D gene unclear. Germline lookup yields CDR1 SGHVS and CDR2 FNYEAQ. Trimming took 1 base from V and 4 from J, leaving 18 bases between them. The length of the CDR3 is 17 residues. This CDR3 reads CASSLVVEGKSADTQYF. The CDR3, as DNA: TGTGCCAGCAGCTTAGTGGTTGAAGGGAAAAGTGCAGATACGCAGTATTTT.

V and J are TRBV11-2 and TRBJ2-1; the D is unclear. Germline V lookup: CDR1 SGHAT, CDR2 FQNNGV. Between the trimmed V and J ends, which lost 0 bases and 7 bases, there was a span of 10 bases. The CDR3 spans 14 residues. CDR3 coding DNA: TGTGCCAGCAGCTTAGATCAAGGCGCTAATGAGCAGTTCTTC. This gives the protein CASSLDQGANEQFF.